Presented here are 8 T cell receptor beta chains from one specimen sequenced in a study of blood T cell repertoires in COVID-19. Generated by immunoSEQ multiplex PCR, the TCRdb table keeps only in-frame clones and is missing some. In the table there are more than 95,000 clones, around 87% of which are singletons. Sample: peripheral blood. The receptor source for this set is a man aged 50 or older with acute or convalescent COVID-19.

This clone occurred once. The V gene is TRBV5-1, the J gene TRBJ2-5, with 12 positions matching TRBD2. Germline CDR1 and CDR2: SGHRS and YFSETQ. There are 15 residues in the CDR3. J lost 4 bases, V lost 6 bases, and 7 bases had no gene match. CDR3 residues: CASIPTSGSGETQYF. The CDR3 DNA reads TGCGCCAGCATCCCGACTAGCGGGAGCGGAGAGACCCAGTACTTC. Variable domain in full (rest from reference TRBV5-1 and TRBJ2-5): KAGVTQTPRYLIKTRGQQVTLSCSPISGHRSVSWYQQTPGQGLQFLFEYFSETQRNKGNFPGRFSGRQFSNSRSEMNVSTLELGDSALYLCASIPTSGSGETQYFGPGTRLLVL.

The chain links TRBV7-2 to TRBJ2-7; 16 nucleotides agree with TRBD2. The germline V gene has CDR1 SGHTA and CDR2 FQGNSA. Trimming cost V 0 bases and J 6 bases; bases outside gene matches: 5. The CDR3 is 17 residues long. In DNA, the CDR3 is TGTGCCAGCAGCTTAGCCGGGACTAGCGGGAGGGTCGCCGAGCAGTACTTC. Protein sequence: CASSLAGTSGRVAEQYF.

The V call is TRBV5-1, the J call TRBJ2-2, with TRBD1 as a possible D gene (6 bases). Trimming stripped 3 bases from V and 3 bases from J, with 12 bases between. The CDR3 has 15 residues. Germline V gene data show CDR1 as SGHRS and CDR2 as YFSETQ. DNA for the CDR3: TGCGCCAGCAGCTCTTCACAGGGTCACACCGGGGAGCTGTTTTTT. Translating it yields CASSSSQGHTGELFF.

The chain uses TRBV11-3 and TRBJ2-7, with D possibly TRBD2 on 5 matching bases. Germline CDR1 reads SGHNT; CDR2 reads YENEEA. V was clipped by 1 base and J by 1 base, with 8 bases between them. This CDR3 is built from 14 residues. This CDR3 is CASSLVATSYEQYF. CDR3 DNA: TGTGCCAGCAGCTTAGTAGCGACTTCCTACGAGCAGTACTTC.

DNA of the CDR3: TGTGCCAGCTCACGATCCGGTCTACCTGAAGCTTTCTTT. As protein: CASSRSGLPEAFF. This rearrangement joins TRBV18 to TRBJ1-1; no clear D. CDR1 is KGHSH, CDR2 LQKENI, per germline. The germline V and J ends were trimmed by 4 bases and 6 bases, with 12 bases remaining between them. This CDR3 contains 13 residues.

This chain uses TRBV28 with TRBJ1-3; D remains ambiguous. This CDR3 is built from 14 residues. V lost 3 bases and J 0 bases, leaving 6 bases between the germline ends. CDR1 is MDHEN and CDR2 is SYDVKM in the germline V gene. The CDR3 loop is CASSFSVSGNTIYF. The CDR3, as DNA: TGTGCCAGCAGTTTCTCAGTCTCTGGAAACACCATATATTTT.

The CDR3 nucleotides read TGCGCCAGCAGCATAGGGACTTCCTACGAGCAGTACTTC. This translates into CASSIGTSYEQYF. The V gene is TRBV5-1, the J gene TRBJ2-7; TRBD2 might be the D (6 bases). Germline V lookup: CDR1 SGHRS, CDR2 YFSETQ. V was clipped by 4 bases and J by 1 base, with 9 bases between them. The CDR3 runs 13 residues.

The V and J genes are TRBV4-1 and TRBJ2-7; the D gene is possibly TRBD1 (6 bases). The length of the CDR3 is 15 residues. The ends were cut back, 2 bases at V and 4 bases at J, with 15 bases in the middle. CDR1 is MGHRA and CDR2 is YSYEKL in the germline V gene. CDR3 sequence: CASSQRDTPQYEQYF. The CDR3 DNA sequence: TGCGCCAGCAGCCAACGGGACACTCCCCAGTACGAGCAGTACTTC.